This is a list of T cell receptor beta chains from one sample in a study of control samples from healthy donors and cancer patients. Assay: immunoSEQ multiplex PCR; the TCRdb copy retains only in-frame clones and omits some. The repertoire includes 150,000 to 200,000 clones, around 89% of them detected once, and 1.3% to 1.5% sits in the top ten. The sequenced sample was blood. These receptors originate from a woman in her 50s in good health. CDR3s include the opening cysteine and the closing phenylalanine or tryptophan. A D gene is named only where the DNA matches it firmly. Expanded clones are given a class, and other clones once, few, many or no size at all.

V gene	D gene	clone size	J gene	CDR3 protein	CDR3 DNA
TRBV2	.	.	TRBJ1-1	CASNDRGGAEAFF	TGTGCCAGCAATGATAGAGGCGGGGCTGAAGCTTTCTTT
TRBV6-5	.	.	TRBJ1-3	CASRTDLSGNTIYF	TGTGCCAGCCGGACGGACCTCTCTGGAAACACCATATATTTT
TRBV6-5	.	.	TRBJ2-3	CASSYAVPNTDTQYF	TGTGCCAGCAGTTACGCCGTACCTAACACAGATACGCAGTATTTT
TRBV5-6	.	.	TRBJ1-3	CASNPYSGNTIYF	TGTGCCAGCAACCCATACAGTGGAAACACCATATATTTT
TRBV20-1	.	.	TRBJ2-3	CSASDALTDTQYF	TGCAGTGCTAGTGATGCGTTAACAGATACGCAGTATTTT
TRBV9	TRBD2	.	TRBJ2-7	CASSPAGGGSYEQYF	TGTGCCAGCAGCCCGGCTGGGGGGGGTTCCTACGAGCAGTACTTC
TRBV5-4	.	.	TRBJ2-2	CASSLLSVASFTGELFF	TGTGCCAGCAGCCTCCTATCGGTGGCTTCCTTCACCGGGGAGCTGTTTTTT
TRBV10-3	.	.	TRBJ1-1	CAISELGDHTEAFF	TGTGCCATCAGTGAGCTAGGGGACCACACTGAAGCTTTCTTT
TRBV11-3	TRBD1	.	TRBJ2-3	CASSQGTGDTDTQYF	TGTGCCAGCAGCCAAGGGACAGGCGACACAGATACGCAGTATTTT
TRBV11-3	TRBD1	.	TRBJ2-5	CASSPTDRAETQYF	TGTGCCAGCAGTCCGACCGACAGGGCTGAGACCCAGTACTTC
TRBV13	.	.	TRBJ1-2	CASSFGGSAYGYTF	TGTGCCAGCAGCTTTGGAGGGTCCGCCTATGGCTACACCTTC
TRBV28	TRBD2	.	TRBJ2-1	CASELAGGGRTYNEQFF	TGTGCCAGCGAGCTAGCGGGAGGGGGACGTACTTACAATGAGCAGTTCTTC
TRBV30	.	.	TRBJ2-1	CAWSGSLGSGEQFF	TGTGCCTGGTCCGGGTCCCTGGGCTCCGGTGAGCAGTTCTTC
TRBV20-1	.	.	TRBJ2-7	CSASTSSYEQYF	TGCAGTGCTAGTACTAGTTCCTACGAGCAGTACTTC
TRBV28	.	.	TRBJ1-6	CASRLLKTASYNSPLHF	TGTGCCAGCAGGCTCCTCAAAACTGCCTCCTATAATTCACCCCTCCACTTT
TRBV7-9	.	.	TRBJ2-1	CASSLVALNNEQFF	TGTGCCAGCAGCTTAGTGGCTTTGAATAATGAGCAGTTCTTC
TRBV15	TRBD1	.	TRBJ2-1	CATSRDTGVNEQFF	TGTGCCACCAGCAGAGATACAGGGGTCAATGAGCAGTTCTTC
TRBV28	.	.	TRBJ2-2	CASTGRAPTGELFF	TGTGCCAGCACGGGGAGAGCTCCCACCGGGGAGCTGTTTTTT
TRBV30	TRBD1	.	TRBJ1-1	CAWRPNGQGGTEAFF	TGTGCCTGGAGACCTAACGGACAGGGTGGAACTGAAGCTTTCTTT
TRBV18	TRBD2	.	TRBJ2-7	CASSPRASGRVYEQYF	TGTGCCAGCTCACCACGGGCTAGCGGGAGGGTCTACGAGCAGTACTTC
TRBV2	.	.	TRBJ2-7	CASSRDRSYEQYF	TGTGCCAGCAGCCGGGACCGCTCCTACGAGCAGTACTTC
TRBV4-2	TRBD2	.	TRBJ2-7	CASSQETGLAGAYEQYF	TGTGCCAGCAGCCAAGAGACGGGACTAGCGGGAGCTTACGAGCAGTACTTC
TRBV27	.	once	TRBJ2-1	CASTRVEGHEQFF	TGTGCCAGCACGAGGGTGGAGGGCCATGAGCAGTTCTTC
TRBV18	.	.	TRBJ1-1	CASSPPRTERLEAFF	TGTGCCAGCTCACCACCTCGGACAGAGCGATTAGAAGCTTTCTTT
TRBV19	.	.	TRBJ1-1	CASSIGTTTEAFF	TGTGCCAGTAGTATAGGGACAACAACTGAAGCTTTCTTT
TRBV19	.	.	TRBJ1-5	CASSKRITGIGNQPQHF	TGTGCCAGTAGTAAACGCATAACTGGGATTGGCAATCAGCCCCAGCATTTT
TRBV5-5	TRBD2	.	TRBJ2-5	CATNGASGGPQETQYF	TGTGCCACCAACGGGGCTAGCGGGGGGCCTCAAGAGACCCAGTACTTC
TRBV4-1	TRBD2	.	TRBJ2-7	CASSQGLAGYSYEQYF	TGCGCCAGCAGCCAGGGACTAGCGGGTTATTCCTACGAGCAGTACTTC
TRBV19	TRBD2	.	TRBJ2-7	CASSVGLAGGNEQYF	TGTGCCAGTAGTGTCGGACTAGCGGGAGGGAACGAGCAGTACTTC
TRBV29-1	TRBD2	.	TRBJ2-3	CSVGVGRGASTDTQYF	TGCAGCGTTGGAGTCGGGAGGGGGGCTAGCACAGATACGCAGTATTTT
TRBV20-1	.	.	TRBJ1-2	CSASVIYGYTF	TGCAGTGCTAGTGTTATCTATGGCTACACCTTC
TRBV18	TRBD1	.	TRBJ1-4	CASSPQPGQGGNEKLFF	TGTGCCAGCTCACCTCAACCCGGACAGGGTGGGAATGAAAAACTGTTTTTT
TRBV6-2/TRBV6-3	.	.	TRBJ2-7	CASSYIRKVYEQYF	TGTGCCAGCAGTTACATTAGAAAAGTCTACGAGCAGTACTTC
TRBV6-5	.	once	TRBJ1-1	CASQSGYTEAFF	TGTGCCAGCCAATCAGGGTACACTGAAGCTTTCTTT
TRBV7-3	.	.	TRBJ1-1	CASSPTPTGAFF	TGTGCCAGCAGCCCGACCCCGACGGGAGCTTTCTTT
TRBV18	.	.	TRBJ2-3	CASSPLPADTQYF	TGTGCCAGCTCACCACTTCCGGCAGATACGCAGTATTTT
TRBV18	.	once	TRBJ1-4	CASSAQGGDEKLFF	TGTGCCAGCTCAGCCCAGGGAGGTGATGAAAAACTGTTTTTT
TRBV2	.	.	TRBJ1-3	CASAAWQGAGNTIYF	TGTGCCAGCGCGGCCTGGCAGGGTGCAGGAAACACCATATATTTT
TRBV11-2	.	once	TRBJ1-6	CASSLDQGLSPLHF	TGTGCCAGCAGCTTAGACCAGGGACTTTCACCCCTCCACTTT
TRBV7-2	TRBD2	.	TRBJ2-4	CASSLTRGGRNIQYF	TGTGCCAGCAGCTTGACGCGGGGGGGCCGCAACATTCAGTACTTC
TRBV19	.	few	TRBJ2-3	CASSGDTDTQYF	TGTGCCAGTAGTGGGGACACAGATACGCAGTATTTT
TRBV20-1	.	.	TRBJ1-1	CSASMNTEAFF	TGCAGTGCTAGCATGAACACTGAAGCTTTCTTT
TRBV6-4	TRBD1	.	TRBJ1-1	CASSVSDRLGLMNTEAFF	TGTGCCAGCAGTGTTTCGGACAGGTTAGGGCTTATGAACACTGAAGCTTTCTTT
TRBV12-3/TRBV12-4	.	.	TRBJ2-7	CASSLQYEQYF	TGTGCCAGCAGTTTACAGTACGAGCAGTACTTC
TRBV5-8	TRBD1	.	TRBJ2-5	CASSPGDRGKEKETQYF	TGTGCCAGCAGCCCAGGGGACAGGGGAAAGGAAAAAGAGACCCAGTACTTC
TRBV18	.	once	TRBJ1-2	CASSPPRESNYGYTF	TGTGCCAGCTCACCACCTAGGGAGTCTAACTATGGCTACACCTTC
TRBV20-1	.	.	TRBJ2-7	CSARRYEQYF	TGCAGTGCAAGACGGTACGAGCAGTACTTC
TRBV4-2	TRBD2	.	TRBJ2-5	CASSQPRDSGPLYF	TGTGCCAGCAGCCAACCCCGTGATAGCGGGCCTCTGTACTTC
TRBV11-2	TRBD1	few	TRBJ1-5	CASSLSRQGLQHF	TGTGCCAGCAGCCTCTCCCGACAGGGTTTACAGCATTTT
TRBV5-1	TRBD1	.	TRBJ2-5	CASSSGQGAKETQYF	TGCGCCAGCAGCTCCGGACAGGGGGCTAAAGAGACCCAGTACTTC
TRBV5-4	.	.	TRBJ2-3	CASSGESGWAGTQYF	TGTGCCAGCAGCGGGGAGTCGGGGTGGGCAGGTACGCAGTATTTT
TRBV19	TRBD2	.	TRBJ2-2	CASSRLAGNTGELFF	TGTGCCAGTAGCCGACTAGCGGGAAACACCGGGGAGCTGTTTTTT
TRBV11-2	.	once	TRBJ2-3	CASSLLRGAGRHTQYF	TGTGCCAGCAGCTTATTGAGGGGGGCGGGAAGGCATACGCAGTATTTT
TRBV10-3	.	once	TRBJ2-2	CAISGQFANTGELFF	TGTGCCATCAGTGGACAGTTCGCGAACACCGGGGAGCTGTTTTTT
TRBV9	.	few	TRBJ2-7	CASSDSLKGGQQYF	TGTGCCAGCAGCGACAGCCTGAAAGGGGGACAGCAGTACTTC